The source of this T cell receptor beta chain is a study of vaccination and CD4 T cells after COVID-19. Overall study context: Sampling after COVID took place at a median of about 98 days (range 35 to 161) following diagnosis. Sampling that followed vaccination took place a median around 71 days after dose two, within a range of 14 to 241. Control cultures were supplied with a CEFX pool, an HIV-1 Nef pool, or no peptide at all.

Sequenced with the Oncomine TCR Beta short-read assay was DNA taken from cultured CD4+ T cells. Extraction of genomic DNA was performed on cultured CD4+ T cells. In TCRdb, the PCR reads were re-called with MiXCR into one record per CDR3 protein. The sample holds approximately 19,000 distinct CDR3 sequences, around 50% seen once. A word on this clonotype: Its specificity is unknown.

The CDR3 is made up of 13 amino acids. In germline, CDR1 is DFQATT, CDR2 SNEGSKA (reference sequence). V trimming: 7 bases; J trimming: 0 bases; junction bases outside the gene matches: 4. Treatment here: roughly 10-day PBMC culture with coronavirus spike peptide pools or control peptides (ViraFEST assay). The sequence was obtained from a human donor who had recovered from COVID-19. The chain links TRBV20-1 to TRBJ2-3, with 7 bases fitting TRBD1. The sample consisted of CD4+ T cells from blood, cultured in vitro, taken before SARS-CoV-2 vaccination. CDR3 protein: CSEGTASTDTQYF. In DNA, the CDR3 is TGCAGTGAAGGGACAGCCAGCACAGATACGCAGTATTTT.